This TCR beta chain was found in a study of cytomegalovirus exposure and HLA in healthy donors. Amplification used 60 Vbeta primers and 13 Jbeta primers. TCRdb keeps only in-frame clones here, not all; method: immunoSEQ multiplex PCR. The top ten clones hold about 3.1% of a sample with some 150,000 clones, 77% of them seen once. The clonotype originates from a female donor in good health and CMV-seronegative. Sequencing was carried out using PBMCs.

The CDR3 DNA is TGTGCCAGCAGCTTAGTCGGGACCTACGAGCAGTACTTC. It specifies CASSLVGTYEQYF. This chain connects TRBV7-9 to TRBJ2-7; tentatively, D is TRBD2 (5 bases). V shed 1 base and J shed 2 bases, with 6 bases lying between them. This CDR3 is built from 13 residues. Germline CDR1 reads SEHNR; CDR2 reads FQNEAQ (reference sequence).